This T cell receptor (beta chain) appears in the sequencing data of a study of blood T cell repertoires in COVID-19. The CDR3 sequence is 14 residues long. The V end lost 3 bases, the J end lost 5 bases, and 14 bases lay between the germline ends. Germline-derived CDR1 and CDR2 are SGHDT and YYEEEE. Measured with immunoSEQ multiplex PCR; TCRdb has only the in-frame clones, and not every one. The profile shows hundreds of thousands of clones, around 80% of them singletons. This clone has a handful of counts. The V and J genes are TRBV5-6 and TRBJ2-5, with a tentative D call TRBD1 (8 bases). The TCR comes from a man aged 30 to 39 with acute COVID-19. Sequenced sample: PBMCs or T cells enriched from blood (not recorded which). The CDR3: CASSSDREGETQYF. As DNA, the CDR3 is TGTGCCAGCAGCTCGGACAGGGAGGGGGAGACCCAGTACTTC.